The 6 T cell receptor beta chains listed next were all sequenced from one sample in a study of blood T cell dynamics during melanoma immunotherapy. The table came from immunoSEQ multiplex PCR; TCRdb's copy has only in-frame clones and leaves some out. Of 15,000 to 20,000 clones in the sample, roughly 90% were seen once. Time point specified: pre-treatment baseline. This specimen was blood, taken from a patient treated with checkpoint blockade. These receptors all stem from a human donor with melanoma.

CDR3 DNA sequence: TGTGCCAGCAGCGTAGGAGGGGGACTACCCCTCGAGCAGTACTTC. This gives the protein CASSVGGGLPLEQYF. The chain couples TRBV9 to TRBJ2-7; D may be TRBD2 (7 bases). CDR1 SGDLS and CDR2 YYNGEE come from the germline V gene. The ends were cut back, 0 bases at V and 6 bases at J, with 16 bases in the middle. The CDR3 extends over 15 amino acids.

The CDR3 DNA is TGCGCCAGCAGTCCAACAGGGGAAAGGGCAGTCACCTTC. This translates into CASSPTGERAVTF. This chain links TRBV5-1 with TRBJ1-2; 7 positions agree with TRBD1. The germline CDR1 and CDR2 sequences are SGHRS and YFSETQ. V gave up 5 bases and J gave up 13 bases; unmatched junction bases: 14. The CDR3 runs 13 residues.

The count of this clone is one. J is TRBJ1-1 and V is TRBV7-9, with D tentatively TRBD1 (5 bases). The germline V gene encodes CDR1 SEHNR and CDR2 FQNEAQ (reference sequence). The CDR3 runs to 16 residues. V was trimmed by 5 bases and J by 1 base, leaving 17 bases between them. CDR3 protein: CASSPPGGPANTEAFF. The CDR3 DNA reads as TGTGCCAGCAGCCCACCCGGGGGTCCGGCGAACACTGAAGCTTTCTTT.

This clone was detected only a few times. This chain links TRBV12-2 with TRBJ2-2; TRBD1 reflects the table's D call only, with no check against the DNA. TRBV12-2 is listed as a pseudogene. The CDR3 is made up of 16 amino acids. This CDR3 reads CASRLVDRANTGELFF. CDR3 nucleotide sequence: TGTGCAAGTCGCTTAGTGGACAGGGCGAACACCGGGGAGCTGTTTTTT.

The chain employs TRBV7-9 and TRBJ1-3, with unresolved D. The CDR3 totals 10 residues. V lost 6 bases and J lost 7, with 4 bases in between. Germline V gives CDR1 SEHNR, CDR2 FQNEAQ (reference sequence). This chain's CDR3 is CASSSNTIYF. The DNA for the CDR3 is TGTGCCAGCAGTTCTAACACCATATATTTT.

The V and J genes are TRBV7-9 and TRBJ1-4; tentative D call: TRBD1 (5 bases). The CDR3 length is 16 residues. Germline assignment: CDR1 SEHNR and CDR2 FQNEAQ (reference sequence). The V and J ends lost 0 bases and 3 bases respectively, with 11 bases between them. The CDR3 nucleotides are TGTGCCAGCAGCTTAGCGGCGGGGCGGTCTAATGAAAAACTGTTTTTT. Translation: CASSLAAGRSNEKLFF.